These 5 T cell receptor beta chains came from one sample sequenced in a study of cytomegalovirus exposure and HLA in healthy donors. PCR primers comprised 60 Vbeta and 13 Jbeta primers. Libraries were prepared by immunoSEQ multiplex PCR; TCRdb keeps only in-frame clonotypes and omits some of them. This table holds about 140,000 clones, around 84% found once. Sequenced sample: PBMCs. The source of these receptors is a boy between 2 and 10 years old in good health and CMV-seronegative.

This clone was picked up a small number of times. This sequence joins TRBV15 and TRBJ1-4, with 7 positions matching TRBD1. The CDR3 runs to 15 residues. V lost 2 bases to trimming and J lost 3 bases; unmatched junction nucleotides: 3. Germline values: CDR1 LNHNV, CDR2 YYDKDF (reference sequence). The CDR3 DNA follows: TGTGCCACCAGCAGACCGACAGGGCCTAATGAAAAACTGTTTTTT. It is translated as CATSRPTGPNEKLFF.

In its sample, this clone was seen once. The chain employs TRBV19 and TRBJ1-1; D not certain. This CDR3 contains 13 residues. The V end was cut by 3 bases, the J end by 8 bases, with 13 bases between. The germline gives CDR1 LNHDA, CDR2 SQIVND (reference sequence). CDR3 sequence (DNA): TGTGCCAGTAGTATTAGGAGCTCGTGGGAAGCTTTCTTT. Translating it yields CASSIRSSWEAFF.

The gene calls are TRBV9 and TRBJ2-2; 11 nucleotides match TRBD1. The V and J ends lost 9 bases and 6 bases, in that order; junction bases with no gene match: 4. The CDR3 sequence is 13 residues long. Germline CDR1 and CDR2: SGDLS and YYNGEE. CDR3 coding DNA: TGTGCCACCGGGACAGGGGGTCCCGGGGAGCTGTTTTTT. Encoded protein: CATGTGGPGELFF.

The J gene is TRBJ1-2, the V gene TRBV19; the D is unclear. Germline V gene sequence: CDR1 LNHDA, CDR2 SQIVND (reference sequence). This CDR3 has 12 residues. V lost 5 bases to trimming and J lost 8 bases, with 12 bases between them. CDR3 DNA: TGTGCCAGTAGTGATCACAGAGAAGGCTACACCTTC. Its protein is CASSDHREGYTF. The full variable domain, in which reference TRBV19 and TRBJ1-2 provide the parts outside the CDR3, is DGGITQSPKYLFRKEGQNVTLSCEQNLNHDAMYWYRQDPGQGLRLIYYSQIVNDFQKGDIAEGYSVSREKKESFPLTVTSAQKNPTAFYLCASSDHREGYTFGSGTRLTVV.

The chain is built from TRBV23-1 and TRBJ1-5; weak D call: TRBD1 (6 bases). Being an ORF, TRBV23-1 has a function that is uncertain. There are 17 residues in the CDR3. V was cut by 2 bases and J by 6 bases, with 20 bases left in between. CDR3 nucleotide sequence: TGCGCCAGCAGTCAAGAGCAGGGGACCTTCGTAGGTCAGCCCCAGCATTTT. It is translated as CASSQEQGTFVGQPQHF.